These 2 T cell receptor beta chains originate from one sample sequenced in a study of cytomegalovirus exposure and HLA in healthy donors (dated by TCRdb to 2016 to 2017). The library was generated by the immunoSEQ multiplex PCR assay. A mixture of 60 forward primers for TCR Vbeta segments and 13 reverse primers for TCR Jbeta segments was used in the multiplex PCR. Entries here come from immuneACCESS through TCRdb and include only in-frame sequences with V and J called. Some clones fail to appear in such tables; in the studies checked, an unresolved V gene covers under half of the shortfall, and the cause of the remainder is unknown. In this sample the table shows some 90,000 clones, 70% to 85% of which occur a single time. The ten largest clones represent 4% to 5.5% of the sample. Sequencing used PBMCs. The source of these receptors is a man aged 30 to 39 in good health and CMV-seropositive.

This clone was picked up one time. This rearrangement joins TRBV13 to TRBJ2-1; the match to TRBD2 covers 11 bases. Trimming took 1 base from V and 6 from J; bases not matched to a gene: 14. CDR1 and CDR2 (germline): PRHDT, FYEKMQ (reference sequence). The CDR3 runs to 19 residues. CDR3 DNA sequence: TGTGCCAGCAGCTTAGAGTATCAGGGACTAGCGGATCAAAGCAATGAGCAGTTCTTC. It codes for CASSLEYQGLADQSNEQFF.

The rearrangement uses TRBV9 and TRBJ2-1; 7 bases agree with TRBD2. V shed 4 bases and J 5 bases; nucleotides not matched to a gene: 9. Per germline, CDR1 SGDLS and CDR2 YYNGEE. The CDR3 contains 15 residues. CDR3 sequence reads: CASSSAGGNHNEQFF. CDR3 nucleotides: TGTGCCAGCAGCTCCGCCGGGGGGAACCACAATGAGCAGTTCTTC.